Below are 32 T cell receptor beta chains sequenced from a single sample in a study of shared clonotypes between healthy human individuals. TCRdb's table, derived via immunoSEQ multiplex PCR, lists solely in-frame clones and lacks some. This sample yields approximately 2.5 million clones, of which roughly nine tenths are seen a single time; over 0.12% belongs to the top ten. Sequencing was carried out using naive CD4+ T cells sorted from blood. As to subset: CD45RA+ positively selected. These receptors all come from a man aged 18 to 35 in good health.

The gene calls are TRBV5-6 and TRBJ1-6; possibly TRBD1 for D (5 bases). V was cut by 0 bases and J by 0 bases, with 7 bases left in between. The CDR3 is 16 amino acids. The germline V gene encodes CDR1 SGHDT and CDR2 YYEEEE. The CDR3 DNA sequence: TGTGCCAGCAGCTTGGAAAGGGGCTCCTATAATTCACCCCTCCACTTT. It translates to CASSLERGSYNSPLHF.

The chain is built from TRBV10-1 and TRBJ2-7; 7 nucleotides align to TRBD1. CDR1 is WNHNN and CDR2 is SYGVQD in the germline V gene (reference sequence). Trimming at V came to 5 bases and at J to 12 bases, leaving 16 bases not matched to a gene. The CDR3 extends over 14 amino acids. The CDR3 nucleotides are TGCGCCAGCAGTAACACCGGGACAGACCAAGATAGGTACTTC. Translating it yields CASSNTGTDQDRYF.

The rearrangement joins TRBV28 to TRBJ1-2; D not certain. The CDR3 loop spans 13 amino acids. Trimming shortened V by 5 bases and J by 7 bases, and 14 bases separated the two germline ends. Germline-derived CDR1 and CDR2 are MDHEN and SYDVKM. The CDR3 DNA reads as TGTGCCAGCAGTCCCACTTTAATCTTTGGCTACACCTTC. Encoded protein: CASSPTLIFGYTF.

V and J are TRBV6-5 and TRBJ2-7; D is undetermined. Trimming removed 0 bases at V and 1 base at J, with 13 bases between. Germline CDR1 is MNHEY and CDR2 is SVGAGI. The CDR3 sequence is 16 residues long. The CDR3 reads CASSYSFLAVSYEQYF. In nucleotides, the CDR3 is TGTGCCAGCAGTTACTCCTTTTTGGCGGTTTCCTACGAGCAGTACTTC.

The V gene is TRBV30, the J gene TRBJ2-5; D may match TRBD1 or TRBD2 (5 bases each). This CDR3 has 12 amino acids. The ends were cut back, 6 bases at V and 3 bases at J, with 11 bases in the middle. Per the germline V gene, CDR1 is GTSNPN and CDR2 is SVGIG (reference sequence). CDR3 sequence reads: CACTRGKETQYF. In DNA, the CDR3 is TGTGCCTGCACCCGGGGCAAAGAGACCCAGTACTTC.

The chain joins TRBV9 to TRBJ1-1, with unresolved D. V was clipped by 2 bases and J by 6 bases, with 11 bases between them. The V gene's germline CDR1 is SGDLS and CDR2 YYNGEE. The CDR3 loop spans 13 amino acids. CDR3 residues: CASSVEGGSEAFF. The CDR3 DNA is TGTGCCAGCAGCGTCGAGGGTGGTTCTGAAGCTTTCTTT.

The chain couples TRBV7-2 to TRBJ2-3, with 7 positions matching TRBD2. The ends lost 2 bases at V and 4 bases at J; junction bases unmatched: 6. The CDR3 contains 15 residues. The V gene's germline CDR1 is SGHTA and CDR2 FQGNSA. The CDR3 reads CASSLRREKADTQYF. CDR3 bases: TGTGCCAGCAGCTTACGGCGGGAGAAGGCAGATACGCAGTATTTT.

J is TRBJ1-6 and V is TRBV19, with unresolved D. Trimming cost V 1 base and J 10 bases, with 8 bases left between them. The CDR3 length is 13 residues. Germline CDR1 is LNHDA and CDR2 is SQIVND (reference sequence). DNA for the CDR3: TGTGCCAGTAGTATAGGGGAAAACTCACCCCTCCACTTT. Translating it yields CASSIGENSPLHF.

The rearrangement links TRBV9 to TRBJ1-2; TRBD1 agrees at 8 bases. This CDR3 comprises 14 residues. The V gene end was trimmed by 2 bases and the J gene end by 3 bases; junction bases not matched to a gene: 3. Germline-derived CDR1 and CDR2 are SGDLS and YYNGEE. As DNA, the CDR3 is TGTGCCAGCAGCGTCGACAGGGGATACTATGGCTACACCTTC. Amino acid sequence: CASSVDRGYYGYTF.

The CDR3 DNA is TGCGCCAGCAGCATAAGACGACTTGGGCAGCGGGAAGCAGATACGCAGTATTTT. Translating gives CASSIRRLGQREADTQYF. The chain employs TRBV5-1 and TRBJ2-3, with 7 positions matching TRBD2. CDR3 size: 18 residues. Germline V gene sequence: CDR1 SGHRS, CDR2 YFSETQ. With V trimmed by 4 bases and J by 4 bases, 18 bases remained unmatched.

The rearrangement uses TRBV5-1 and TRBJ1-2; 8 bases match TRBD1. Germline V gene data show CDR1 as SGHRS and CDR2 as YFSETQ. The CDR3 is 16 amino acids. Trimming cost V 5 bases and J 7 bases; bases outside gene matches: 16. CDR3 DNA sequence: TGCGCCAGCAGGGTTCACGTGGACAGGGAAGGATCTGGCTACACCTTC. It specifies CASRVHVDREGSGYTF.

This chain uses TRBV7-3 with TRBJ2-7; D might be TRBD2 (6 bases). Germline CDR1 SGHTA, CDR2 FQGTGA. This CDR3 is 15 amino acids long. V was clipped by 3 bases and J by 5 bases, with 17 bases between them. CDR3 residues: CASSFTGLPFDEQYF. The CDR3, as DNA: TGTGCCAGCAGCTTTACGGGACTCCCCTTTGACGAGCAGTACTTC. Using reference TRBV7-3 and TRBJ2-7 for the parts outside the CDR3, the full variable domain is GAGVSQTPSNKVTEKGKYVELRCDPISGHTALYWYRQSLGQGPEFLIYFQGTGAADDSGLPNDRFFAVRPEGSVSTLKIQRTERGDSAVYLCASSFTGLPFDEQYFGPGTRLTVT.

J is TRBJ2-5 and V is TRBV18; no clear D. Germline V gene lookup returns CDR1 KGHSH and CDR2 LQKENI. The CDR3 loop spans 14 amino acids. V was pared by 4 bases and J by 0 bases, with 9 bases between. The CDR3 is CASSRRLYQETQYF. The CDR3, as DNA: TGTGCCAGCTCACGACGGTTGTACCAAGAGACCCAGTACTTC.

On this clone: At the DNA level, this CDR3 is encoded by other sequences in the same sample as well. The rearrangement joins TRBV19 to TRBJ2-7, with D possibly matching TRBD1 (5 bases). Trimming pared 3 bases from V and 4 bases from J, leaving 10 bases between. The CDR3 extends over 13 amino acids. Germline V gives CDR1 LNHDA, CDR2 SQIVND (reference sequence). The CDR3 loop is CASSIQGGYEQYF. The CDR3 coding sequence is TGTGCCAGTAGTATTCAGGGTGGTTACGAGCAGTACTTC.

The rearrangement joins TRBV19 to TRBJ2-1; D unclear. Trimming took 4 bases from V and 0 from J, leaving 7 bases between them. This CDR3 is 14 amino acids long. Germline V gene sequence: CDR1 LNHDA, CDR2 SQIVND (reference sequence). CDR3 loop: CASSTYTSYNEQFF. CDR3 coding DNA: TGTGCCAGTAGTACTTATACCTCCTACAATGAGCAGTTCTTC.

A remark on this clone: At one of its ends the junction is not consistent with the germline gene, which may arise from a read error. The chain employs TRBV7-2 and TRBJ2-1; 11 bases fit TRBD2. The germline V gene has CDR1 SGHTA and CDR2 FQGNSA. The CDR3 is made up of 15 amino acids. The CDR3 DNA reads TGTGCCAGCAGCATAGCGGGGGGGTCCTACAATGAGCAGTTCTTC. Its protein product is CASSIAGGSYNEQFF.

J is TRBJ1-6 and V is TRBV7-8, with D unclear. This CDR3 is 12 amino acids long. Trimming pared 3 bases from V and 9 bases from J, leaving 6 bases between. Germline lookup yields CDR1 SGHVS and CDR2 FQNEAQ. The CDR3 is CASSFVSSPLHF. The CDR3 DNA reads as TGTGCCAGCAGCTTTGTATCTTCACCCCTCCACTTT.

V usage is TRBV4-1 and J usage is TRBJ2-7; D perhaps matches TRBD1 (6 bases). V was pared by 4 bases and J by 2 bases, with 12 bases between. The length of the CDR3 is 14 residues. CDR1 and CDR2 (germline): MGHRA, YSYEKL. The CDR3 sequence: CASSRPTGPYEQYF. CDR3 coding DNA: TGCGCCAGCAGCCGCCCGACAGGTCCCTACGAGCAGTACTTC.

V is TRBV30 and J is TRBJ2-1; D not certain. Trimming took off 4 bases at V and 8 bases at J, with 12 bases between the two ends. Germline CDR1 GTSNPN, CDR2 SVGIG (reference sequence). CDR3 size: 12 residues. CDR3 DNA: TGTGCCTGGAAAAGAGGAATGGATGAGCAGTTCTTC. Translation gives CAWKRGMDEQFF.

The rearrangement joins TRBV7-2 to TRBJ1-5, with D tentatively TRBD1 (6 bases). V was pared by 4 bases and J by 8 bases, with 15 bases between. The CDR3 extends over 14 amino acids. Germline CDR1 reads SGHTA; CDR2 reads FQGNSA. CDR3 sequence (DNA): TGTGCCAGCAGCTCACAGGGCGAGAAGAAGCCCCAGCATTTT. Amino acids: CASSSQGEKKPQHF. The variable domain in full, completed from reference TRBV7-2 and TRBJ1-5, reads GAGVSQSPSNKVTEKGKDVELRCDPISGHTALYWYRQSLGQGLEFLIYFQGNSAPDKSGLPSDRFSAERTGGSVSTLTIQRTQQEDSAVYLCASSSQGEKKPQHFGDGTRLSIL.

The chain employs TRBV5-1 and TRBJ1-4; tentative D call: TRBD1 (6 bases). CDR3 length equals 16 residues. Deletions cut 0 bases from V and 7 bases from J, with 16 bases between. The V gene's germline CDR1 is SGHRS and CDR2 YFSETQ. The CDR3 region is CASSLVTGASSEKLFF. The DNA for the CDR3 is TGCGCCAGCAGCTTGGTTACGGGGGCTAGTAGTGAAAAACTGTTTTTT.

This rearrangement joins TRBV11-2 to TRBJ2-5, with D perhaps being TRBD1 or TRBD2 (6 bases each). The length of the CDR3 is 16 residues. The germline CDR1 and CDR2 sequences are SGHAT and FQNNGV. The ends were cut back, 6 bases at V and 4 bases at J, with 21 bases in the middle. The CDR3 coding sequence is TGTGCCAGCAGAAGCTTAAGGGGGGCTCGGGGAGAGACCCAGTACTTC. Residues: CASRSLRGARGETQYF.

This sequence joins TRBV4-3 and TRBJ2-1; 11 bases match TRBD1. This CDR3 spans 16 amino acids. The V segment lost 1 base and the J segment 4 bases; nucleotides outside the gene matches: 3. The germline V gene has CDR1 LGHNA and CDR2 YSLEER. The CDR3 loop is CASSQAGTGGYNEQFF. CDR3 coding DNA: TGCGCCAGCAGCCAAGCTGGGACAGGGGGTTACAATGAGCAGTTCTTC.

CDR3 sequence (DNA): TGTGCCAGCAGTGACCGGGCCTTACCCAGTCAGCCCCAGCATTTT. Translation gives CASSDRALPSQPQHF. The chain couples TRBV6-4 to TRBJ1-5; no clear D gene. The V gene's germline CDR1 is MRHNA and CDR2 SNTAGT. The CDR3 runs 15 residues. Between the trimmed V and J ends, which lost 2 bases and 6 bases, there was a span of 14 bases.

V usage is TRBV6-1 and J usage is TRBJ2-7; D not certain. The CDR3 contains 16 residues. With 2 bases removed from V and 0 bases from J, the gap between germline ends came to 14 bases. The germline CDR1 and CDR2 sequences are MNHNS and SASEGT. DNA of the CDR3: TGTGCCAGCAGTGAAAGGAATTATTATAGCTCCTACGAGCAGTACTTC. Amino acid sequence: CASSERNYYSSYEQYF.

The V gene is TRBV5-5, the J gene TRBJ1-3; the D gene is possibly TRBD1 (5 bases). V was shortened by 4 bases and J by 0 bases, with 17 bases between the two germline ends. This CDR3 contains 17 residues. Germline V CDR1 and CDR2: SGHKS, YYEKEE (reference sequence). In DNA, the CDR3 is TGTGCCAGCAGCGTTGGGACGGCTGGATTCTCTGGAAACACCATATATTTT. Encoded protein: CASSVGTAGFSGNTIYF.

This chain links TRBV11-2 with TRBJ2-5; D not certain. The CDR3 spans 16 residues. Germline V gene sequence: CDR1 SGHAT, CDR2 FQNNGV. V was trimmed by 0 bases and J by 5 bases, leaving 16 bases between them. The CDR3 DNA sequence: TGTGCCAGCAGCTTAGAAGGGCCCTATGGCCGGGAGACCCAGTACTTC. Protein sequence: CASSLEGPYGRETQYF.

This clone was observed a single time. The chain employs TRBV7-8 and TRBJ2-1, with D perhaps matching TRBD1 or TRBD2 (6 bases each). V dropped 5 bases and J dropped 8 bases, with 16 bases sitting between them. The CDR3 runs to 14 residues. Germline V gene sequence: CDR1 SGHVS, CDR2 FQNEAQ. CDR3 sequence reads: CASSGGAGVDEQFF. Here the CDR3 DNA reads TGTGCCAGCAGCGGAGGGGCAGGGGTGGATGAGCAGTTCTTC.

Turning to this clone: The identical CDR3 is also encoded by other nucleotide sequences in the sample. The genes are TRBV7-3 and TRBJ1-1, with a tentative D call TRBD1 (6 bases). Germline-derived CDR1 and CDR2 are SGHTA and FQGTGA. This CDR3 has 13 amino acids. V lost 4 bases to trimming and J lost 1 base, with 7 bases between them. The CDR3 here is CASSSTGNTEAFF. CDR3 sequence (DNA): TGTGCCAGCAGCTCGACAGGGAACACTGAAGCTTTCTTT.

This chain links TRBV5-1 with TRBJ2-3; D is uncertain. The CDR3 sequence is 14 residues long. CDR1 is SGHRS and CDR2 is YFSETQ in the germline V gene. V lost 4 bases and J lost 1, with 10 bases in between. The chain's CDR3 is CASSPLGRTDTQYF. As DNA, the CDR3 is TGCGCCAGCAGCCCCTTAGGGCGCACAGATACGCAGTATTTT.

This chain links TRBV30 with TRBJ2-7; 8 bases line up with TRBD1. This CDR3 comprises 14 residues. CDR1 is GTSNPN, CDR2 SVGIG, per germline (reference sequence). V lost 3 bases and J lost 5; bases outside the gene matches: 9. The CDR3 sequence: CAWSLWDRTNEQYF. The CDR3 coding sequence is TGTGCCTGGAGCCTATGGGACAGGACTAACGAGCAGTACTTC.

This clone was recorded a few times. This chain uses TRBV7-9 with TRBJ1-2; 7 bases are shared with TRBD1. The trim removed 2 bases at V and 3 bases at J, leaving 6 bases unmatched. Looked up from germline, CDR1 is SEHNR and CDR2 is FQNEAQ (reference sequence). The CDR3 loop spans 15 amino acids. In DNA form, the CDR3 reads TGTGCCAGCAGCTTATCGGCAGGGACAGACTATGGCTACACCTTC. Its protein is CASSLSAGTDYGYTF.